Below, 5 T cell receptor beta chains from the same sample are listed, as sequenced in a study of a mutant IDH1 vaccine in newly diagnosed glioma. Clones were sequenced by immunoSEQ multiplex PCR, and TCRdb holds only the in-frame ones, with some missing. The sample holds tens of thousands of clones; 80% to 90% are singletons and the top ten take over 1.5%. The time point denotes: week 35, safety follow-up. Vaccination comprised doses that each held 300 ug of mutant IDH1 20-mer peptide, plus topical imiquimod. The antigens of these receptors remain unknown. This specimen consisted of PBMCs, obtained from a glioma patient whose treatment included an IDH1 peptide vaccine. These receptor sequences come from a man aged 35-49 years with glioma.

This chain links TRBV6-5 with TRBJ1-1; D ambiguous. The CDR3 has 12 amino acids. Looked up from germline, CDR1 is MNHEY and CDR2 is SVGAGI. Trimming removed 6 bases at V and 6 bases at J, with 11 bases between. In DNA, the CDR3 is TGTGCCAGCAGGCTACAGAGCTCTGAAGCTTTCTTT. It codes for CASRLQSSEAFF.

This clone was picked up one time. This sequence joins TRBV5-6 and TRBJ1-3; no reliable D call. CDR3 length: 15 residues. CDR1 is SGHDT and CDR2 is YYEEEE in the germline V gene. Trimming pared 0 bases from V and 4 bases from J, leaving 11 bases between. The CDR3 coding sequence is TGTGCCAGCAGCTTGGACCCAAACGCCGGAAACACCATATATTTT. Translating gives CASSLDPNAGNTIYF.

This clone occurred a few times. The V and J genes are TRBV7-2 and TRBJ1-5; 10 nucleotides match TRBD1. The trim removed 5 bases at V and 6 bases at J, leaving 7 bases unmatched. Germline CDR1 reads SGHTA; CDR2 reads FQGNSA. This CDR3 spans 15 amino acids. CDR3 DNA sequence: TGTGCCAGCAGCGTCGACAGGGGGCGAACTCAGCCCCAGCATTTT. As protein: CASSVDRGRTQPQHF.

This chain joins TRBV5-1 and TRBJ1-1; D is uncertain. Looked up from germline, CDR1 is SGHRS and CDR2 is YFSETQ. The CDR3 totals 12 residues. Trimming shortened V by 4 bases and J by 13 bases, and 17 bases separated the two germline ends. The CDR3 region has the DNA TGCGCCAGCAGCAAGACACTCGATTTGGTTTTCTTT. Protein sequence: CASSKTLDLVFF.

This clone has more than one count but fewer than ten. This chain joins TRBV5-1 and TRBJ1-1, with TRBD1 as a possible D gene (6 bases). Germline CDR1 and CDR2: SGHRS and YFSETQ. This CDR3 is built from 14 residues. Trimming stripped 7 bases from V and 4 bases from J, with 17 bases between. CDR3 DNA sequence: TGCGCCAGCGGCAAAGTCGACAGGTCCACTGAAGCTTTCTTT. Residues: CASGKVDRSTEAFF.